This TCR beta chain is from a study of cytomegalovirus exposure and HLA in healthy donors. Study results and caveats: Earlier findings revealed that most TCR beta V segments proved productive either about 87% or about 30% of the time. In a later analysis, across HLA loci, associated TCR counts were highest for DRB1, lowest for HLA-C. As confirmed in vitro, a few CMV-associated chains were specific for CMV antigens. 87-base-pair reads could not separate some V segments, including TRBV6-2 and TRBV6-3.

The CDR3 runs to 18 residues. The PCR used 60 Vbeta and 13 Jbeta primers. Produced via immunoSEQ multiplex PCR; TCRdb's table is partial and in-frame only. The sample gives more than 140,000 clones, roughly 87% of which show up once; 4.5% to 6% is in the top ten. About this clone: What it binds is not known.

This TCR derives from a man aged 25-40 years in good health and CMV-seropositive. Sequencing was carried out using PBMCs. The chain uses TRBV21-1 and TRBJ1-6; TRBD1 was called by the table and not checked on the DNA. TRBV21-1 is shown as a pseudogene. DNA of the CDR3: TGTGCCAGCAGCAGCAGACAGGGGGAGACTATCTATAATTCACCCCTCCACTTT. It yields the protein CASSSRQGETIYNSPLHF.